The following is a TCR beta chain sequence with its context. Its antigen remains unknown. The record originates from a study of regulatory T cells in long-lasting Graves disease. Study-level background: For under 3 months, newly diagnosed Graves' patients had been taking antithyroid drugs. Study findings and constraints: Persistent Graves' patients showed reduced TCR diversity versus newly diagnosed patients.

CDR3 regions were amplified by Arm-PCR using iRepertoire HTBI primers to build TCR beta libraries. TCRdb processed the multiplex PCR reads anew with MiXCR; each CDR3 protein has one entry. The sample holds roughly 500,000 distinct CDR3 sequences, about 14% seen once. CDR1 DFQATT and CDR2 SNEGSKA come from the germline V gene (reference sequence). The junction had 11 bases not matched to a gene; V was cut back by 0 bases and J by 3 bases. CDR3 size: 17 residues. Time point described: newly diagnosed GD, antithyroid drugs for less than 3 months. Following extraction of RNA from PBMCs, that RNA was used to make the TCR library. The same data also went into a second study, on T cells in Graves' hyperthyroidism and ophthalmopathy. That study adds: Model-based prediction identified ophthalmopathy a median 6.5 months prior to its onset.

The receptor was derived from a woman aged 50 to 60 with Graves disease. The chain uses TRBV20-1 and TRBJ2-7; 10 bases agree with TRBD2. The source material was peripheral blood mononuclear cells (PBMCs), sampled at new diagnosis, from a patient treated with antithyroid drugs. The CDR3 sequence: CSARDLELAGPSYEQYF. CDR3 in DNA: TGCAGTGCTAGAGATCTCGAACTAGCGGGGCCAAGCTACGAGCAGTACTTC.